The 19 T cell receptor beta chains in this list originate from one sample, sequenced in a study of cytomegalovirus exposure and HLA in healthy donors. Vbeta (60) and Jbeta (13) primers were used in the PCR. Only in-frame clones appear in the TCRdb table, and some are missing; sequencing was by immunoSEQ multiplex PCR. Of 200,000 to 300,000 clones listed, roughly 82% are singletons. Source material: PBMCs. These receptors were taken from a woman aged 40 to 50 in good health and CMV-seropositive.

The chain has TRBV6-6 and TRBJ2-7, with 9 bases fitting TRBD2. Germline CDR1 reads MNHNY; CDR2 reads SVGAGI (reference sequence). This CDR3 has 15 residues. The V segment lost 6 bases and the J segment 4 bases; nucleotides outside the gene matches: 10. In DNA, the CDR3 is TGTGCCAGCAGGCCCGGGGCTAGCGGGGATTACGAGCAGTACTTC. Amino acids: CASRPGASGDYEQYF.

V and J are TRBV7-2 and TRBJ2-1; perhaps TRBD2 as D (5 bases). The V end lost 8 bases, the J end lost 4 bases, and 15 bases lay between the germline ends. The germline CDR1 and CDR2 sequences are SGHTA and FQGNSA. This CDR3 region has 14 residues. DNA of the CDR3: TGTGCCAGCGGTTCGGCGGGCGCATACAATGAGCAGTTCTTC. Its protein product is CASGSAGAYNEQFF.

The chain uses TRBV7-2 and TRBJ2-6; D is unresolved. Germline V gene lookup returns CDR1 SGHTA and CDR2 FQGNSA. This CDR3 has 15 residues. Trimming left V 3 bases short and J 2 bases short, with 8 bases between. The DNA of the CDR3 is TGTGCCAGCAGCTTCCGTCTAACTGGGGCCAACGTCCTGACTTTC. The encoded protein is CASSFRLTGANVLTF.

The chain is built from TRBV15 and TRBJ1-3, with unresolved D. The CDR3 loop spans 16 amino acids. CDR1 and CDR2 from the germline V gene are LNHNV and YYDKDF (reference sequence). Trimming took 6 bases from V and 9 from J, leaving 24 bases between them. For the CDR3, the DNA is TGTGCCACCAGTTGGGGAAAGAGGACCACTAGAAGCACCATATATTTT. Translating gives CATSWGKRTTRSTIYF.

The chain is built from TRBV6-1 and TRBJ1-1; 8 bases line up with TRBD1. The ends lost 6 bases at V and 4 bases at J; junction bases unmatched: 4. The CDR3 is 13 amino acids. Germline V CDR1 and CDR2: MNHNS, SASEGT. The CDR3 bases are TGTGCCAGCAGAGATACAGGGGGCACTGAAGCTTTCTTT. Protein: CASRDTGGTEAFF.

V is TRBV15 and J is TRBJ1-5; D ambiguous. V was shortened by 3 bases and J by 0 bases, with 6 bases between the two germline ends. Germline CDR1 is LNHNV and CDR2 is YYDKDF (reference sequence). The CDR3 has 14 amino acids. The CDR3 loop reads CATSRSYSNQPQHF. Written as DNA, the CDR3 is TGTGCCACCAGCAGGAGTTATAGCAATCAGCCCCAGCATTTT.

CDR3 protein: CASSLLGSGGGTDTQYF. In DNA, the CDR3 is TGTGCCAGCAGCTTATTAGGAAGTGGGGGGGGCACAGATACGCAGTATTTT. The chain couples TRBV11-2 to TRBJ2-3; 7 bases are a match to TRBD2. V trimming: 2 bases; J trimming: 1 base; junction bases outside the gene matches: 9. The V gene's germline CDR1 is SGHAT and CDR2 FQNNGV. The CDR3 is 17 amino acids.

J is TRBJ1-2 and V is TRBV29-1; 8 nucleotides line up with TRBD1. After removal of 6 bases from V and 7 bases from J, the junction contained 13 bases not matched to a gene. CDR1 and CDR2 (germline): SQVTM, ANQGSEA. The CDR3 spans 14 residues. CDR3 residues: CSVADRALISGYTF. For the CDR3, the DNA is TGCAGCGTCGCGGACAGGGCTTTAATCTCTGGCTACACCTTC.

This clone appeared once. The chain has TRBV19 and TRBJ2-5; 9 bases fit TRBD1. The J call may be faulty, since TRBJ2-7 better matches the DNA end. This CDR3 contains 13 residues. Germline V gene lookup returns CDR1 LNHDA and CDR2 SQIVND (reference sequence). The DNA of the CDR3 is TGTGCCAGTAGCCGGGACAGGGAATACGAGCAGTACTTC. It specifies CASSRDREYEQYF.

The J gene is TRBJ2-3, the V gene TRBV9, with 7 bases that match TRBD2. The V gene end was trimmed by 3 bases and the J gene end by 1 base; junction bases not matched to a gene: 5. The CDR3 runs 15 residues. The V gene's germline CDR1 is SGDLS and CDR2 YYNGEE. The CDR3 bases are TGTGCCAGCAGCGCACTAGCGACGGGCACAGATACGCAGTATTTT. Residues: CASSALATGTDTQYF.

The gene calls are TRBV27 and TRBJ2-1; 7 nucleotides agree with TRBD2. The CDR3 is 15 amino acids. The ends lost 6 bases at V and 2 bases at J; junction bases unmatched: 7. Germline V gives CDR1 MNHEY, CDR2 SMNVEV (reference sequence). Here the CDR3 reads CASRAGLPTYNEQFF. CDR3 DNA sequence: TGTGCCAGCAGAGCGGGACTACCGACCTACAATGAGCAGTTCTTC.

The chain recombines TRBV19 with TRBJ1-3; no clear D gene. The CDR3 sequence is 16 residues long. The ends were cut back, 3 bases at V and 0 bases at J, with 12 bases in the middle. Germline CDR1 is LNHDA and CDR2 is SQIVND (reference sequence). As DNA, the CDR3 is TGTGCCAGTAGTATCAGCGCCACCAACTCTGGAAACACCATATATTTT. Its protein is CASSISATNSGNTIYF.

The genes are TRBV27 and TRBJ1-5, with TRBD1 as a possible D gene (5 bases). CDR1 is MNHEY, CDR2 SMNVEV, per germline (reference sequence). The CDR3 loop spans 13 amino acids. Trimming cost V 6 bases and J 4 bases, with 10 bases left between them. CDR3 in DNA: TGTGCCAGCAGAAGACAGCTTAATCAGCCCCAGCATTTT. Protein sequence: CASRRQLNQPQHF.

The chain carries TRBV9 and TRBJ2-3, with TRBD2 as a possible D gene (5 bases). Between the trimmed V and J ends, which lost 1 base and 4 bases, there was a span of 13 bases. Germline V gene sequence: CDR1 SGDLS, CDR2 YYNGEE. This CDR3 comprises 15 residues. CDR3 DNA sequence: TGTGCCAGCAGCGTAAGGCGAGGAGGCCCAGATACGCAGTATTTT. This translates into CASSVRRGGPDTQYF.

The chain combines TRBV4-2 with TRBJ2-1, with 8 positions matching TRBD1. The CDR3 spans 17 residues. After removal of 1 base from V and 6 bases from J, the junction contained 11 bases not matched to a gene. Germline V lookup: CDR1 LGHNA, CDR2 YNFKEQ. The CDR3 region is CASSQGRGTGIPNEQFF. As DNA, the CDR3 is TGTGCCAGCAGCCAAGGGCGAGGGACAGGTATTCCCAATGAGCAGTTCTTC.

The CDR3 reads CASSPRFDGELFF. The CDR3 nucleotides read TGTGCCAGCAGCCCCAGGTTTGACGGGGAGCTGTTTTTT. The chain employs TRBV7-3 and TRBJ2-2; D ambiguous. Between the trimmed V and J ends, which lost 5 bases and 7 bases, there was a span of 11 bases. CDR3 length equals 13 residues. Germline V gene data show CDR1 as SGHTA and CDR2 as FQGTGA. Combining the CDR3 with reference TRBV7-3 and TRBJ2-2 gives the whole variable domain GAGVSQTPSNKVTEKGKYVELRCDPISGHTALYWYRQSLGQGPEFLIYFQGTGAADDSGLPNDRFFAVRPEGSVSTLKIQRTERGDSAVYLCASSPRFDGELFFGEGSRLTVL.

The chain joins TRBV14 to TRBJ2-5; D is uncertain. Trimming cost V 2 bases and J 0 bases, with 10 bases left between them. CDR1 is SGHDN, CDR2 FVKESK, per germline. CDR3 length: 15 residues. This CDR3 is CASSQFLNHQETQYF. The DNA of the CDR3 is TGTGCCAGCAGCCAATTTCTAAACCACCAAGAGACCCAGTACTTC.

The chain employs TRBV4-1 and TRBJ1-4, with 9 bases fitting TRBD1. Per the germline V gene, CDR1 is MGHRA and CDR2 is YSYEKL. Germline trimming cut 2 bases from V and 8 bases from J; bases unmatched to any gene: 6. The CDR3 sequence is 15 residues long. This chain's CDR3 is CASSQYRGREEKLFF. As DNA, the CDR3 is TGCGCCAGCAGCCAATACAGGGGGCGGGAAGAAAAACTGTTTTTT.

This clone appeared a single time. The rearrangement uses TRBV25-1 and TRBJ1-2; 8 nucleotides line up with TRBD1. Germline assignment: CDR1 MGHDK and CDR2 SYGVNS. The V segment lost 5 bases and the J segment 2 bases; nucleotides outside the gene matches: 13. The CDR3 runs 17 residues. DNA for the CDR3: TGTGCCAGCAGTAAAAGGGATGGACAGGGCATCAACTATGGCTACACCTTC. This gives the protein CASSKRDGQGINYGYTF.